This T cell receptor beta chain was recorded in a study of human T cells and chemical hapten exposure. Across the whole study: Patients, mostly women, had alopecia areata, alopecia totalis or alopecia universalis. Points from the study as a whole: Those TCRs sitting above 1 in 1000 frequency stayed the same with DPC sensitization. Patch test score rose with PT1 expanded TCR count, significant at thresholds 8, 16 and 32, not 4.

The time point is: pre-sensitization, week 0. The sample's treatment: therapeutic diphenylcyclopropenone sensitization with weekly scalp DPC. This clonotype was recorded many times. Its antigen is not identified. Original data processing: Counting gave a median of around 89,000 TCRs per sample, with values ranging from about 23,224 to 690,600. One entry per CDR3 protein, called by TCRdb with MiXCR from the RACE reads. TCRdb assigned the V and J calls; the authors' analysis was not used. The sample has some 70,000 distinct CDR3 sequences; over 9.5% are singletons. The germline CDR1 and CDR2 sequences are SGHTA and FQGNSA. CDR3 size: 15 residues. V was pared by 1 base and J by 4 bases, with 13 bases between.

The chain has TRBV7-2 and TRBJ1-2; D is possibly TRBD1 (6 bases). The material was whole blood, obtained in connection with sensitization to the hapten diphenylcyclopropenone (DPC). The receptor's source is a woman aged 50 to 65 with alopecia areata. Some clones in this sample may be carry-over from other donors' samples. The CDR3 loop is CASSLVVDSLYGYTF. The CDR3 DNA reads as TGTGCCAGCAGCTTAGTGGTGGACAGCCTCTATGGCTACACCTTC.